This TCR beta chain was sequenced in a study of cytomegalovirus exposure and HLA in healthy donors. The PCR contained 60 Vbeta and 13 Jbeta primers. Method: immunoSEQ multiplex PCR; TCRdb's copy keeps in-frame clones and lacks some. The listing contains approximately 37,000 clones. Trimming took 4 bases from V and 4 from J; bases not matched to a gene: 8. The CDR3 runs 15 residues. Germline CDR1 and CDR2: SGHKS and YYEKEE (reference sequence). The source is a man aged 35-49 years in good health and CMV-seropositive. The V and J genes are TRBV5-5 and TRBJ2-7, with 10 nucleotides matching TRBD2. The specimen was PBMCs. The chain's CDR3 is CASSPSSGSEYEQYF. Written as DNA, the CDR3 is TGTGCCAGCAGCCCTTCTAGCGGGAGTGAGTACGAGCAGTACTTC.